The 22 T cell receptor beta chains below all came from one sample that was sequenced in a study of blood T cell repertoires in COVID-19 (dated by TCRdb to 2019 to 2021). Library prep was done by the immunoSEQ multiplex PCR assay. TCRdb retrieved this table from immuneACCESS and kept in-frame rearrangements only. Not all clones are present; in checked studies, unresolved V genes account for under half, and no reason is known for the remainder. For this sample the table gives approximately 200,000 clones, of which around four fifths were detected only once. The leading ten clones occupy 6% to 8% of the sample. What was sequenced was peripheral blood. All receptors come from a human donor with acute or convalescent COVID-19. The donor label of this sample is uncertain.

The chain joins TRBV12-5 to TRBJ1-5, with D possibly matching TRBD1 (6 bases). This CDR3 has 17 residues. V lost 0 bases to trimming and J lost 6 bases, with 18 bases between them. Germline V gene lookup returns CDR1 LGHNT and CDR2 FRNRAP. The DNA of the CDR3 is TGTGCTAGTGGTTTGGTAAACCCCAGGGGCAGGGGTCAGCCCCAGCATTTT. Its protein is CASGLVNPRGRGQPQHF.

This clone was found a few times. The chain employs TRBV7-9 and TRBJ2-7; 8 bases map to TRBD2. This CDR3 has 16 amino acids. Trimming took 4 bases from V and 5 from J; bases not matched to a gene: 13. The germline V gene has CDR1 SEHNR and CDR2 FQNEAQ (reference sequence). Here the CDR3 reads CASSSPETSEPDEQYF. The CDR3 nucleotides are TGTGCCAGCAGCTCTCCGGAGACTAGCGAACCAGACGAGCAGTACTTC. Full variable domain (outside the CDR3, taken from reference TRBV7-9 and TRBJ2-7): DTGVSQNPRHKITKRGQNVTFRCDPISEHNRLYWYRQTLGQGPEFLTYFQNEAQLEKSRLLSDRFSAERPKGSFSTLEIQRTEQGDSAMYLCASSSPETSEPDEQYFGPGTRLTVT.

The V gene is TRBV3-1 (or the pseudogene TRBV3-2), the J gene TRBJ2-7; D is possibly TRBD1 (6 bases). Germline-derived CDR1 and CDR2 are LGHDT and YNNKEL (reference sequence). Between the trimmed V and J ends, which lost 4 bases and 7 bases, there was a span of 11 bases. The CDR3 runs 12 residues. The CDR3 coding sequence is TGTGCCAGCAGCCGCCAAAGGGGGGAGCAGTACTTC. It codes for CASSRQRGEQYF.

This clone was recorded a few times. J is TRBJ1-2 and V is TRBV9, with D tentatively TRBD1 (6 bases). The germline V gene encodes CDR1 SGDLS and CDR2 YYNGEE. The CDR3 covers 15 residues. The V end was cut by 0 bases, the J end by 2 bases, with 11 bases between. CDR3 amino acids: CASSVGWQGNYGYTF. CDR3 DNA sequence: TGTGCCAGCAGCGTAGGGTGGCAGGGGAACTATGGCTACACCTTC.

The chain couples TRBV7-2 to TRBJ2-7, with D tentatively TRBD1 (5 bases). V lost 2 bases to trimming and J lost 0 bases, with 11 bases between them. The CDR3 is made up of 15 amino acids. Germline assignment: CDR1 SGHTA and CDR2 FQGNSA. The CDR3 protein is CASSLRTPGSYEQYF. The DNA for the CDR3 is TGTGCCAGCAGCTTAAGGACACCGGGCTCCTACGAGCAGTACTTC.

This clone was seen a few times. J is TRBJ1-3 and V is TRBV19, with a weak D call TRBD1 (5 bases). Germline V gene lookup returns CDR1 LNHDA and CDR2 SQIVND (reference sequence). The CDR3 covers 13 residues. V shed 9 bases and J shed 7 bases, with 16 bases lying between them. CDR3 residues: CASKTRELNTIYF. The CDR3 DNA reads as TGTGCCAGCAAGACCAGGGAACTGAACACCATATATTTT.

In its sample, this clone was seen once. The chain uses TRBV12-5 and TRBJ2-7, with D maybe TRBD1 (6 bases). The germline CDR1 and CDR2 sequences are LGHNT and FRNRAP. CDR3 size: 13 residues. Trimming pared 1 base from V and 3 bases from J, leaving 7 bases between. The CDR3 nucleotides read TGTGCTAGTGGTTTGGAACAGGGCTACGAGCAGTACTTC. Protein: CASGLEQGYEQYF.

J is TRBJ1-2 and V is TRBV5-4; tentative D call: TRBD1 (6 bases). The germline gives CDR1 SGHNT, CDR2 YYREEE (reference sequence). The CDR3 contains 12 residues. V shed 4 bases and J shed 6 bases, with 10 bases lying between them. CDR3: CASSGGLDGYTF. The CDR3 DNA reads TGTGCCAGCAGCGGGGGCTTGGATGGCTACACCTTC.

In DNA, the CDR3 is TGTGCCAGCAGCCCCCTAGCGGCTACCGGGGAGGATGAGCAGTTCTTC. Translating gives CASSPLAATGEDEQFF. The chain links TRBV27 to TRBJ2-1, with TRBD2 identical over 7 bases. Germline V CDR1 and CDR2: MNHEY, SMNVEV (reference sequence). CDR3 length equals 16 residues. V was pared by 6 bases and J by 8 bases, with 16 bases of the junction left unmatched.

The CDR3 DNA is TGTGCCAGCAGCTTTGGCAGGCCCTACGAGCAGTACTTC. Its protein product is CASSFGRPYEQYF. The chain uses TRBV7-2 and TRBJ2-7; D unresolved. Trimming took 3 bases from V and 2 from J, leaving 8 bases between them. This CDR3 comprises 13 residues. Germline assignment: CDR1 SGHTA and CDR2 FQGNSA.

About this clone: This sample includes further DNA sequences coding for the same CDR3. V and J are TRBV5-5 and TRBJ1-2; tentatively, D is TRBD1 (5 bases). Trimming removed 0 bases at V and 8 bases at J, with 11 bases between. This CDR3 is built from 13 residues. Germline values: CDR1 SGHKS, CDR2 YYEKEE (reference sequence). Written as DNA, the CDR3 is TGTGCCAGCAGCTTGGCCGGGGGATACGGCTACACCTTC. Amino acids: CASSLAGGYGYTF.

This chain joins TRBV6-6 and TRBJ2-1; 12 bases are shared with TRBD2. The ends lost 6 bases at V and 7 bases at J; junction bases unmatched: 1. The CDR3 sequence is 13 residues long. Germline CDR1 MNHNY, CDR2 SVGAGI (reference sequence). The CDR3 nucleotides are TGTGCCAGCAGAGGGACTAGCGGGAATGAGCAGTTCTTC. Translation: CASRGTSGNEQFF.

In its sample, this clone was seen a few times. The chain links TRBV7-6 to TRBJ2-1, with TRBD2 matching over 14 bases. V shed 5 bases, J shed 0 bases, and the junction held 12 bases outside the gene matches. Germline lookup yields CDR1 SGHVS and CDR2 FNYEAQ. This CDR3 is 20 amino acids long. The CDR3 nucleotides read TGTGCCAGCAGCCCTCGGGTACCCGGACTAGCGGGAGGCTCCTACAATGAGCAGTTCTTC. Its protein product is CASSPRVPGLAGGSYNEQFF.

This clone came up once. The V gene is TRBV14, the J gene TRBJ2-7; TRBD1 agrees at 7 bases. CDR1 and CDR2 from the germline V gene are SGHDN and FVKESK. V lost 0 bases and J lost 2; bases outside the gene matches: 7. This CDR3 has 16 residues. The CDR3 nucleotides are TGTGCCAGCAGCCAAGAAGGAAGGCAGGGGGCCTACGAGCAGTACTTC. Protein product: CASSQEGRQGAYEQYF.

This chain links TRBV5-1 with TRBJ1-2; TRBD1 agrees at 7 bases. Germline trimming cut 0 bases from V and 2 bases from J; bases unmatched to any gene: 7. The CDR3 contains 16 residues. CDR1 and CDR2 from the germline V gene are SGHRS and YFSETQ. DNA for the CDR3: TGCGCCAGCAGCTTGGCATTGGAGACAGGGAACTATGGCTACACCTTC. Translating it yields CASSLALETGNYGYTF.

The chain combines TRBV7-9 with TRBJ2-1; 11 nucleotides line up with TRBD2. The CDR3 extends over 15 amino acids. Germline lookup yields CDR1 SEHNR and CDR2 FQNEAQ (reference sequence). The V and J ends lost 3 bases and 6 bases, in that order; junction bases with no gene match: 4. The CDR3 DNA follows: TGTGCCAGCAGCTTTAGCGGGAGGGGGGTCAATGAGCAGTTCTTC. It yields the protein CASSFSGRGVNEQFF. The full variable domain, with the rest looked up from reference TRBV7-9 and TRBJ2-1, is DTGVSQNPRHKITKRGQNVTFRCDPISEHNRLYWYRQTLGQGPEFLTYFQNEAQLEKSRLLSDRFSAERPKGSFSTLEIQRTEQGDSAMYLCASSFSGRGVNEQFFGPGTRLTVL.

The gene calls are TRBV3-1 (or the pseudogene TRBV3-2) and TRBJ1-6; tentative D call: TRBD1 (5 bases). Trimming pared 4 bases from V and 3 bases from J, leaving 13 bases between. Germline-derived CDR1 and CDR2 are LGHDT and YNNKEL (reference sequence). This CDR3 comprises 16 residues. CDR3 DNA: TGTGCCAGCAGCCCCTTGGGGAGGGGCTATAATTCACCCCTCCACTTT. It codes for CASSPLGRGYNSPLHF.

V usage is TRBV6-5 and J usage is TRBJ1-2; TRBD1 agrees at 7 bases. V lost 8 bases to trimming and J lost 1 base; unmatched junction nucleotides: 7. In germline, CDR1 is MNHEY, CDR2 SVGAGI. This CDR3 has 14 residues. The CDR3 sequence: CASLKGQSNYGYTF. The CDR3 DNA reads as TGTGCCAGCCTGAAGGGACAGAGTAACTATGGCTACACCTTC.

This chain links TRBV11-3 with TRBJ1-1; 8 bases are shared with TRBD1. V dropped 0 bases and J dropped 3; count of bases not matched to a gene: 3. Per germline, CDR1 SGHNT and CDR2 YENEEA. The CDR3 has 15 amino acids. The CDR3 nucleotides are TGTGCCAGCAGCTTAGACCACAGGGGGGACACTGAAGCTTTCTTT. Its translation is CASSLDHRGDTEAFF.

The chain is built from TRBV3-1 (or the pseudogene TRBV3-2) and TRBJ1-1; tentative D call: TRBD1 (6 bases). The germline V gene encodes CDR1 LGHDT and CDR2 YNNKEL (reference sequence). V was clipped by 2 bases and J by 6 bases, with 7 bases between them. The CDR3 totals 12 residues. CDR3 DNA sequence: TGTGCCAGCAGCCAACAGGGGCCTGAAGCTTTCTTT. Residues: CASSQQGPEAFF.

The chain is built from TRBV7-8 and TRBJ2-7; 8 nucleotides line up with TRBD1. J gave up 2 bases and V 5 bases, and 5 bases lay outside the gene matches. CDR1 SGHVS and CDR2 FQNEAQ come from the germline V gene. The CDR3 sequence is 14 residues long. The CDR3: CASSGRTGTYEQYF. The CDR3 DNA sequence: TGTGCCAGCAGCGGACGGACAGGGACCTACGAGCAGTACTTC. The full variable domain, with the rest looked up from reference TRBV7-8 and TRBJ2-7, is GAGVSQSPRYKVAKRGQDVALRCDPISGHVSLFWYQQALGQGPEFLTYFQNEAQLDKSGLPSDRFFAERPEGSVSTLKIQRTQQEDSAVYLCASSGRTGTYEQYFGPGTRLTVT.

This clone has only a few counts. The gene calls are TRBV2 and TRBJ2-1, with 9 bases fitting TRBD2. The germline CDR1 and CDR2 sequences are SNHLY and FYNNEI. With 5 bases clipped from V and 4 bases from J, the junction kept 3 bases outside the gene matches. The CDR3 is 14 residues long. The CDR3 spells CASSLGLAYNEQFF. The CDR3 DNA sequence: TGTGCCAGCAGTCTTGGACTAGCGTACAATGAGCAGTTCTTC.